The present entry profiles one T cell receptor beta chain with its context. Its antigen is still unknown. This sample is part of a study of cytomegalovirus exposure and HLA in healthy donors. Points from the study as a whole: Published work reported that the classifier diagnosed cytomegalovirus status with high specificity and sensitivity. Whilst most TCR sequences proved rare, a subset of public TCRs occurred across many donors.

The donors were part of the validation cohort, which consisted of about 120 subjects and was separate from the first cohort of 666 subjects. The assay was immunoSEQ multiplex PCR, and TCRdb's table has in-frame clones only and misses some. The data contain over 65,000 clones, around 94% of them singletons. The CDR3 covers 18 residues. Per germline, CDR1 SGHAT and CDR2 FQNNGV. J gave up 5 bases and V 1 base, and 9 bases lay outside the gene matches. This chain links TRBV11-2 with TRBJ2-5, with 14 bases identical to TRBD2. The sequence derives from a woman under 30 in good health and CMV-seropositive. Sequenced material: PBMCs. The CDR3 loop is CASSLAPGTSGSGETQYF. The CDR3 DNA is TGTGCCAGCAGCTTAGCACCCGGGACTAGCGGGAGCGGGGAGACCCAGTACTTC.